This T cell receptor (beta chain) was identified during a study of T cells in Graves' hyperthyroidism and ophthalmopathy. Study conclusions and caveats: Through a model of 13 V-J features, ophthalmopathy was separated from stable hyperthyroidism.

The CDR3 consists of 13 residues. Per the germline V gene, CDR1 is LNHNV and CDR2 is YYDKDF (reference sequence). The germline V and J ends were trimmed by 0 bases and 5 bases, with 4 bases remaining between them. Amplified regions were TCR beta CDR3 sequences from RNA transcripts. RT-PCR in the first round (using the HTBI primer set) targeted the TCR CDR3. In TCRdb, the multiplex PCR reads were re-called with MiXCR into one record per CDR3 protein. The data hold 550,000 to 600,000 distinct CDR3 sequences, with 13% to 15% observed a single time. Only a few counts were recorded for this clonotype. No antigen is known for it.

This chain uses TRBV15 with TRBJ1-4, with D uncertain. Source material: blood. The clonotype was recovered from a woman younger than 30 with Graves' ophthalmopathy. CDR3 nucleotide sequence: TGTGCCACCAGCAGAGATCTCAATGAAAAACTGTTTTTT. It yields the protein CATSRDLNEKLFF. Complete variable domain (other parts from reference TRBV15 and TRBJ1-4): DAMVIQNPRYQVTQFGKPVTLSCSQTLNHNVMYWYQQKSSQAPKLLFHYYDKDFNNEADTPDNFQSRRPNTSFCFLDIRSPGLGDTAMYLCATSRDLNEKLFFGSGTQLSVL.